The present TCR beta chain was sequenced within a study of a mutant IDH1 vaccine in newly diagnosed glioma. Across the whole study: Patients arrived already treated with radiotherapy, temozolomide, or both, most having had both.

Broader study findings: Pseudoprogression seemed unlinked to shifts in top peripheral T cell clonotypes. Of the patients, 80% to 95% had vaccine-induced immune responses.

Measured with immunoSEQ multiplex PCR; TCRdb has only the in-frame clones, and not every one. The sample includes roughly 110,000 clones, 90% of them seen just once. As for time point: week 11, during vaccination. In every dose of vaccine, 300 ug of mutant IDH1 20-mer peptide was given alongside topical imiquimod. Astrocytomas found in donors were new, WHO grade 3 or 4, IDH1-mutant and ATRX-lost. Details on this clone: Its antigen is as yet unknown.

V was clipped by 4 bases and J by 2 bases; unmatched bases: 11. Germline loops: CDR1 MNHNS, CDR2 SASEGT. The CDR3 extends over 17 amino acids. The sequencing used PBMCs, collected from a glioma patient whose treatment included an IDH1 peptide vaccine. The origin of this receptor is a woman aged 50 to 60 with glioma. The gene calls are TRBV6-1 and TRBJ2-5; 9 bases are shared with TRBD2. The DNA for the CDR3 is TGTGCCAGCAGTGCCAGAACTAGCGGGTTTTCTCAAGAGACCCAGTACTTC. It translates to CASSARTSGFSQETQYF.